Shown below are 8 T cell receptor beta chains from a single sample sequenced in a study of cytomegalovirus exposure and HLA in healthy donors. Generated by immunoSEQ multiplex PCR, the TCRdb table keeps only in-frame clones and is missing some. Of approximately 150,000 clones in the sample, roughly 87% were seen once. Input material: PBMCs. Receptor source: a man in his late teens or twenties in good health and CMV-seropositive.

The CDR3 loop reads CASSSSGQGWYGYTF. For the CDR3, the DNA is TGTGCCAGCAGTTCTTCCGGACAGGGGTGGTATGGCTACACCTTC. V and J are TRBV28 and TRBJ1-2; 9 bases are a match to TRBD1. CDR1 is MDHEN, CDR2 SYDVKM, per germline. This CDR3 spans 15 amino acids. The junction had 8 bases not matched to a gene; V was cut back by 4 bases and J by 5 bases.

This chain connects TRBV6-5 to TRBJ2-1; 7 nucleotides line up with TRBD1. V gave up 6 bases and J gave up 0 bases; unmatched junction bases: 2. Germline loops: CDR1 MNHEY, CDR2 SVGAGI. The CDR3 loop spans 14 amino acids. The CDR3 DNA follows: TGTGCCAGCAGACAGGGGAGCTCCTACAATGAGCAGTTCTTC. Protein sequence: CASRQGSSYNEQFF.

This chain joins TRBV4-1 and TRBJ2-7; TRBD2 aligns across 12 bases. The CDR3 length is 16 residues. J lost 3 bases, V lost 0 bases, and 3 bases had no gene match. Per the germline V gene, CDR1 is MGHRA and CDR2 is YSYEKL. The CDR3 spells CASSQEGTSGYYEQYF. DNA of the CDR3: TGCGCCAGCAGCCAAGAGGGGACTAGCGGGTACTACGAGCAGTACTTC.

The CDR3 DNA reads as TGTGCCAGCAGTTACCACGGTAGCGCAGATACGCAGTATTTT. Translation: CASSYHGSADTQYF. The chain uses TRBV6-5 and TRBJ2-3, with a weak D call TRBD2 (5 bases). This CDR3 spans 14 amino acids. Germline values: CDR1 MNHEY, CDR2 SVGAGI. V lost 2 bases to trimming and J lost 4 bases, with 10 bases between them.

This clone showed up just once. The rearrangement joins TRBV2 to TRBJ2-1; 12 positions agree with TRBD2. The V and J ends lost 5 bases and 6 bases, in that order; junction bases with no gene match: 5. There are 15 residues in the CDR3. Germline values: CDR1 SNHLY, CDR2 FYNNEI. CDR3 loop: CASSRLAGVPNEQFF. CDR3 bases: TGTGCCAGCAGTCGACTAGCGGGAGTTCCCAATGAGCAGTTCTTC.

The chain links TRBV6-5 to TRBJ2-7; no clear D. The V end was cut by 7 bases, the J end by 2 bases, with 12 bases between. The CDR3 consists of 13 residues. Germline V gives CDR1 MNHEY, CDR2 SVGAGI. The CDR3 DNA sequence: TGTGCCAGCAATCGCGCGGCTACCTACGAGCAGTACTTC. The encoded protein is CASNRAATYEQYF.

The chain couples TRBV5-4 to TRBJ2-2; 10 bases are a match to TRBD1. The germline V gene has CDR1 SGHNT and CDR2 YYREEE (reference sequence). J lost 6 bases, V lost 4 bases, and 3 bases had no gene match. CDR3 size: 14 residues. DNA for the CDR3: TGTGCCAGCAGCCCTGGGACAGGGGCCGGGGAGCTGTTTTTT. The encoded protein is CASSPGTGAGELFF.

This sequence joins TRBV27 and TRBJ1-1, with 10 bases lining up with TRBD1. The germline V gene encodes CDR1 MNHEY and CDR2 SMNVEV (reference sequence). V lost 6 bases, J lost 4 bases, and 5 bases stayed unmatched. The CDR3 covers 14 residues. CDR3 bases: TGTGCCAGCAGCCCCTGGACAGGGGGCACTGAAGCTTTCTTT. It encodes CASSPWTGGTEAFF.